This record covers a single T cell receptor (beta chain). The data were taken from a study of blood T cell repertoires in COVID-19. Original handling: Researchers report that nucleated cell counts were estimated from reference gene primer amplification. Sequenced by immunoSEQ multiplex PCR; TCRdb stores in-frame clones only, minus some. V, J and clone size reflect that table, while D and trimming were determined from the DNA. The table shows roughly 110,000 clones, with approximately 89% occurring only once. The CDR3 sequence is 14 residues long. V lost 5 bases to trimming and J lost 7 bases; unmatched junction nucleotides: 9. Germline V gene sequence: CDR1 MDHEN, CDR2 SYDVKM.

The genes are TRBV28 and TRBJ2-5, with 8 bases identical to TRBD1. Material: peripheral blood. The sequence was obtained from a man between 50 and 59 years old with active or convalescent COVID-19. The CDR3 DNA reads TGTGCCAGCAGTGAAGCCAGGGGGCGCTGGACCCAGTACTTC. Translation: CASSEARGRWTQYF.